The rows below give T cell receptor beta chains drawn from one sample of a study of blood T cells in healthy people across ages. TCRdb re-called the 5' RACE reads through MiXCR, storing one row per CDR3 protein. The repertoire holds hundreds of thousands of distinct CDR3 sequences, with around three fifths as singletons. The sequenced sample consisted of blood. The receptors stem from a man aged 35 to 55 in good health. Both conserved end residues are part of each CDR3. The order of the fields is V gene, D gene, clone size, J gene, CDR3 protein, CDR3 DNA. D genes are given only for firm matches. Expanded clones are given a class, and other clones once, few, many or no size at all.

V: TRBV29-1; D: TRBD2; size: NA; J: TRBJ2-1; CDR3: CSVLGTSGSYEQFF; DNA: TGCAGCGTTTTAGGGACTAGCGGGTCGTATGAGCAGTTCTTC
V: TRBV27; D: NA; size: few; J: TRBJ2-7; CDR3: CASTFEGLNQSSYEQYF; DNA: TGTGCCAGCACCTTCGAGGGACTCAACCAGAGCTCCTACGAGCAGTACTTC
V: TRBV20-1; D: NA; size: few; J: TRBJ2-1; CDR3: CSASPPMGRRGRFF; DNA: TGCAGTGCTAGTCCTCCCATGGGACGCAGAGGACGGTTCTTC
V: TRBV18; D: TRBD2; size: NA; J: TRBJ2-1; CDR3: CASSRGGTSGRTGDEQFF; DNA: TGTGCCAGCTCACGCGGCGGTACTAGCGGGAGGACCGGCGATGAGCAGTTCTTC
V: TRBV7-9; D: NA; size: few; J: TRBJ1-6; CDR3: CASSPPLFSPLHF; DNA: TGTGCCAGCAGTCCCCCCCTGTTCTCACCCCTCCACTTT
V: TRBV12-5; D: TRBD1; size: NA; J: TRBJ2-5; CDR3: CASGSGQGGEETQYF; DNA: TGTGCTAGTGGTTCGGGACAGGGCGGAGAAGAGACCCAGTACTTC
V: TRBV9; D: NA; size: NA; J: TRBJ2-5; CDR3: CASSMGSTGRQETQYF; DNA: TGTGCCAGCAGCATGGGGTCCACCGGACGCCAAGAGACCCAGTACTTC
V: TRBV2; D: NA; size: NA; J: TRBJ2-1; CDR3: CASSKGSNNEQFF; DNA: TGTGCCAGCAGCAAAGGGAGCAACAATGAGCAGTTCTTC
V: TRBV5-1; D: NA; size: few; J: TRBJ2-7; CDR3: CASSLNSGPMYEQYF; DNA: TGCGCCAGCAGCTTAAACTCGGGACCGATGTACGAGCAGTACTTC
V: TRBV20-1; D: NA; size: few; J: TRBJ2-4; CDR3: CSARAGEGIQYF; DNA: TGCAGTGCTAGGGCAGGAGAGGGAATTCAGTACTTC
V: TRBV29-1; D: TRBD2; size: NA; J: TRBJ2-2; CDR3: CSVVPIAGEFDTGELFF; DNA: TGCAGCGTCGTACCAATAGCGGGAGAGTTCGACACCGGGGAGCTGTTTTTT
V: TRBV20-1; D: NA; size: NA; J: TRBJ2-1; CDR3: CSARGRGEQFF; DNA: TGCAGTGCTAGAGGGAGGGGTGAGCAGTTCTTC
V: TRBV7-9; D: TRBD1; size: NA; J: TRBJ1-2; CDR3: CASSQDGTGANYGYTF; DNA: TGTGCCAGCAGCCAAGACGGGACAGGGGCGAACTATGGCTACACCTTC
V: TRBV7-2; D: NA; size: few; J: TRBJ1-5; CDR3: CASSESINSNQPQHF; DNA: TGTGCCAGCAGCGAATCCATCAATAGCAATCAGCCCCAGCATTTT
V: TRBV6-6; D: TRBD1; size: NA; J: TRBJ2-7; CDR3: CASSYITGESYEQYF; DNA: TGTGCCAGCAGTTACATTACAGGGGAGAGCTACGAGCAGTACTTC
V: TRBV7-9; D: NA; size: NA; J: TRBJ1-2; CDR3: CASSATGSPVYGYTF; DNA: TGTGCCAGCAGCGCAACGGGAAGTCCGGTCTATGGCTACACCTTC
V: TRBV5-1; D: NA; size: NA; J: TRBJ1-2; CDR3: CASSLVRTEIDGYTF; DNA: TGCGCCAGCAGCTTGGTGCGGACAGAGATAGATGGCTACACCTTC
V: TRBV4-2; D: NA; size: NA; J: TRBJ1-2; CDR3: CASSQDTDSSNYGYTF; DNA: TGTGCCAGCAGCCAAGATACGGACAGTAGTAACTATGGCTACACCTTC
V: TRBV20-1; D: TRBD1; size: NA; J: TRBJ2-5; CDR3: CSASPPGQRQETQYF; DNA: TGCAGTGCTAGCCCCCCGGGACAGCGACAAGAGACCCAGTACTTC
V: TRBV4-2; D: NA; size: few; J: TRBJ2-5; CDR3: CASSPLAGQQETQYF; DNA: TGTGCCAGCAGCCCTCTCGCGGGACAACAAGAGACCCAGTACTTC
V: TRBV20-1; D: TRBD1; size: NA; J: TRBJ2-3; CDR3: CSAGDSVQYF; DNA: TGCAGTGCTGGGGACAGTGTGCAGTATTTT